This record looks at one T cell receptor beta chain sequence and its context. Its antigen is undetermined. For the second PCR, which ran for about 7 to 11 cycles, a sample-barcoded 5' primer and a J-beta primer mix were used. From the 5' RACE reads, TCRdb called clonotypes with MiXCR, one entry per CDR3 protein. This sample has some 780,000 distinct CDR3 sequences, with more than 55% found just once. The source of the sample is a study of blood T cells in healthy people across ages. Findings and limits, study-wide: Estimates of diversity drawn from one million T cells were considered underestimates. The unsorted PBMCs prevented any conclusive comparison of naive versus antigen-experienced cells.

V was clipped by 3 bases and J by 7 bases; unmatched bases: 15. CDR1 and CDR2 (germline): MNHEY, SMNVEV (reference sequence). The CDR3 is 16 residues long. Sequencing was performed on blood. The receptor comes from a man aged 40-50 years in good health. The genes are TRBV27 and TRBJ2-7; TRBD2 aligns across 7 bases. Here the CDR3 DNA reads TGTGCCAGCAGTTTTCTGGCGGGAGACTCTTACAATGAGCAGTACTTC. It translates to CASSFLAGDSYNEQYF.